One sample yielded the 22 T cell receptor beta chains listed below, sequenced in a study of T cell clonality in common variable immunodeficiency. Some clones are missing from TCRdb's copy, which holds only in-frame ones; the method was immunoSEQ multiplex PCR. Reported are 30,000 to 40,000 clones, none seen only once; the ten largest carry approximately 9.4%. Sequenced material: peripheral blood mononuclear cells. The source of these receptors is a person aged 18 to 75 in good health.

In regard to this clone: The read finishes 3 residues shy of the CDR3 end, and the germline J gene is used to complete it. The J gene is TRBJ2-7, the V gene TRBV30, with a weak D call TRBD1 (6 bases). The V end lost 5 bases, the J end lost 0 bases, and 11 bases lay between the germline ends. Germline assignment: CDR1 GTSNPN and CDR2 SVGIG (reference sequence). The CDR3 consists of 13 residues. The CDR3 spells CAWGRTVSYEQYF. CDR3 bases read: TGTGCCTGGGGAAGGACAGTCTCCTACGAG.

This clone was seen at least ten times. CDR3 DNA, as far as it was read: TGTGCAGAAGGGGCAGGTGATCAGCCC. Translation gives CAEGAGDQP. The CDR3 in full is CAEGAGDQPQHF. V and J are TRBV7-8 and TRBJ1-5; a possible D gene is TRBD1 (5 bases). The read terminates 3 residues ahead of where the CDR3 ends, so the germline J gene completes it. Germline CDR1 and CDR2: SGHVS and FQNEAQ. This CDR3 spans 12 amino acids.

This clone was detected ten times or more. The missing CDR3 end, 3 residues past where the read stops, is filled in from the germline J gene. This sample also contains other DNA sequences that code for the same CDR3. This chain connects TRBV7-8 to TRBJ2-5; D is unresolved. Per germline, CDR1 SGHVS and CDR2 FQNEAQ. Trimming took off 4 bases at V and 5 bases at J, with 8 bases between the two ends. This CDR3 contains 12 residues. CDR3 DNA (partial): TGTGCCAGCAGCTCCCTCGCGGAGACC. Translating gives CASSSLAET. The full CDR3 protein is CASSSLAETQYF.

This clone was found many times. The read stops 3 residues short of the end of the CDR3; the missing end is completed from the germline J gene. V usage is TRBV20-1 and J usage is TRBJ1-1; the match to TRBD1 covers 7 bases. CDR1 is DFQATT, CDR2 SNEGSKA, per germline (reference sequence). This CDR3 has 12 amino acids. J was trimmed by 1 base and V by 7 bases; bases with no gene match: 3. CDR3 DNA, as far as it was read: TGCAGTGTGGGGACAGCGAACACTGAA. This translates into CSVGTANTE. The whole CDR3 sequence reads CSVGTANTEAFF.

The sample holds many counts of this clone. From the germline J gene comes the end of the CDR3, since the read stops 3 residues before it. The V and J genes are TRBV5-8 and TRBJ2-3; no firm D call. The germline CDR1 and CDR2 sequences are SGHTS and YDEGEE. V lost 2 bases and J lost 5, with 6 bases in between. The CDR3 runs 12 residues. The CDR3 bases that were read are TGTGCCAGCAGCTTTTCCGTAGATACG. This codes for CASSFSVDT. The entire CDR3 sequence reads CASSFSVDTQYF.

This clone was counted many times. The read halts 3 residues ahead of the CDR3 end, with the missing end drawn from the germline J gene. This rearrangement joins TRBV2 to TRBJ2-5; 12 nucleotides agree with TRBD2. Germline assignment: CDR1 SNHLY and CDR2 FYNNEI. The CDR3 runs 14 residues. V was pared by 4 bases and J by 5 bases, with 2 bases of the junction left unmatched. The CDR3 spells CASSATSGSETQYF. The sequenced CDR3 bases are TGTGCCAGCAGTGCGACTAGCGGGAGTGAGACC.

In its sample, this clone was seen many times. The read finishes 3 residues shy of the CDR3 end, and the germline J gene is used to complete it. The chain combines TRBV9 with TRBJ2-7, with D tentatively TRBD2 (5 bases). The germline V gene has CDR1 SGDLS and CDR2 YYNGEE. V was shortened by 4 bases and J by 0 bases, with 14 bases between the two germline ends. This CDR3 comprises 15 residues. CDR3 amino acids: CASSYVGESSYEQYF. The CDR3 bases that were read are TGTGCCAGCAGCTACGTCGGGGAGAGCTCCTACGAG. Using reference TRBV9 and TRBJ2-7 for the parts outside the CDR3, the full variable domain is DSGVTQTPKHLITATGQRVTLRCSPRSGDLSVYWYQQSLDQGLQFLIQYYNGEERAKGNILERFSAQQFPDLHSELNLSSLELGDSALYFCASSYVGESSYEQYFGPGTRLTVT.

This clone has a count of ten or more. The read terminates 3 residues ahead of where the CDR3 ends, so the germline J gene completes it. The rearrangement links TRBV12-5 to TRBJ2-2, with 7 bases aligning to TRBD1. V shed 6 bases and J 7 bases; nucleotides not matched to a gene: 5. The germline V gene encodes CDR1 LGHNT and CDR2 FRNRAP. The CDR3 totals 13 residues. The CDR3 DNA, read in part, is TGTGCTAGTGGCCTACAGGGGCGCGGGGAG. This gives the protein CASGLQGRGE. The entire CDR3 protein is CASGLQGRGELFF. The variable domain in full, with the rest retrieved from reference TRBV12-5 and TRBJ2-2, is DARVTQTPRHKVTEMGQEVTMRCQPILGHNTVFWYRQTMMQGLELLAYFRNRAPLDDSGMPKDRFSAEMPDATLATLKIQPSEPRDSAVYFCASGLQGRGELFFGEGSRLTVL.

This clone has ten or more counts. This sequence may be a read error, since a much larger clone differs from it by one base. The CDR3 extends 3 residues past the end of the read, so its final part is completed from the germline J gene. This rearrangement joins TRBV30 to TRBJ2-3, with 10 bases lining up with TRBD1. From germline, CDR1 is GTSNPN and CDR2 SVGIG (reference sequence). The length of the CDR3 is 15 residues. CDR3: CAWSISTGGDQPQYF. The CDR3 DNA, read in part, is TGTGCCTGGAGTATTTCGACAGGGGGCGATCAGCCG.

This clone has at least ten counts. The CDR3 goes on 3 residues after the read ends, and that part is filled in from the germline J gene. The gene calls are TRBV7-2 and TRBJ2-3; no clear D gene. Germline V gene data show CDR1 as SGHTA and CDR2 as FQGNSA. CDR3 length equals 12 residues. Trimming shortened V by 4 bases and J by 3 bases, and 5 bases separated the two germline ends. Here the CDR3 reads CASSSYTDTQYF. The sequenced part of the CDR3 DNA is TGTGCCAGCAGCTCCTATACAGATACG.

A few counts support this clone. The read finishes 3 residues shy of the CDR3 end, and the germline J gene is used to complete it. The chain is built from TRBV7-2 and TRBJ2-7; TRBD1 matches 9 bases. CDR1 and CDR2 (germline): SGHTA, FQGNSA. The CDR3 consists of 14 residues. V trimming: 5 bases; J trimming: 4 bases; junction bases outside the gene matches: 6. CDR3 bases read: TGTGCCAGCAGCGCCGGGACAGGGTGGTACGAG. Its translation is CASSAGTGWYE. The complete CDR3 protein is CASSAGTGWYEQYF.

On this clone itself: The CDR3 is cut off 3 residues early in the read; its end comes from the germline J gene. The chain links TRBV7-6 to TRBJ1-2; D is undetermined. CDR1 and CDR2 (germline): SGHVS, FNYEAQ. The CDR3 extends over 13 amino acids. The CDR3 sequence is CASSLGNYNDYTF. CDR3 DNA, as far as it was read: TGTGCCAGCAGCTTAGGTAACTACAATGAC.

This clone was seen ten or more times. Coverage ceases 3 residues before the CDR3 finishes, and the germline J gene fills in the end. The chain recombines TRBV30 with TRBJ2-1, with D possibly matching TRBD2 (5 bases). Deletions cut 0 bases from V and 8 bases from J, with 11 bases between. Germline CDR1 is GTSNPN and CDR2 is SVGIG (reference sequence). CDR3 length: 13 amino acids. CDR3 DNA (partial): TGTGCCTGGAGTGTACTTCCTAGCCATGAG. Amino acids: CAWSVLPSHE. The whole CDR3 protein is CAWSVLPSHEQFF.

Ten or more counts support this clone. The CDR3 extends 3 residues past the end of the read, so its final part is completed from the germline J gene. V is TRBV14 and J is TRBJ1-6; D call uncertain. With 1 base removed from V and 8 bases from J, the gap between germline ends came to 12 bases. Germline assignment: CDR1 SGHDN and CDR2 FVKESK. This CDR3 is built from 15 residues. CDR3 sequence: CASSQARTSYSPLHF. The covered CDR3 bases are TGTGCCAGCAGCCAAGCTCGGACTTCTTATTCACCC.

On this clone itself: From the germline J gene comes the end of the CDR3, since the read stops 3 residues before it. V usage is TRBV18 and J usage is TRBJ2-3; possible D gene TRBD1, 5 bases. The CDR3 is 13 residues long. Germline V gene data show CDR1 as KGHSH and CDR2 as LQKENI. CDR3 residues: CASSPDSKETQYF. The CDR3 DNA, read in part, is TGTGCCAGCTCACCTGACAGTAAAGAGACG.

This clone was detected many times. The CDR3 goes on 3 residues after the read ends, and that part is filled in from the germline J gene. The chain is built from TRBV18 and TRBJ1-3; 9 bases match TRBD1. The CDR3 runs 16 residues. Germline CDR1 reads KGHSH; CDR2 reads LQKENI. V dropped 4 bases and J dropped 1; count of bases not matched to a gene: 5. CDR3 bases read: TGTGCCAGCTCACGGGGGACAGGGACGTCTGGAAACACC. This translates into CASSRGTGTSGNT. The full CDR3 reads CASSRGTGTSGNTIYF.

This clone was seen a few times. The junction does not match germline at one end; this may be a read error. The read stops 3 residues short of the end of the CDR3; the missing end is completed from the germline J gene. Additional DNA sequences in this sample encode the identical CDR3. The chain links TRBV7-9 to TRBJ2-5, with 7 bases matching TRBD1. This CDR3 contains 15 residues. From germline, CDR1 is SEHNR and CDR2 FQNEAQ (reference sequence). Incomplete CDR3 DNA: TGCGCCAGCAGCTTTCGACAGGGAACCCAAGAGACC. Its translation is CASSFRQGTQET. The entire CDR3 protein reads CASSFRQGTQETQYF. The entire variable domain, with the rest obtained from reference TRBV7-9 and TRBJ2-5, is as follows: DTGVSQNPRHKITKRGQNVTFRCDPISEHNRLYWYRQTLGQGPEFLTYFQNEAQLEKSRLLSDRFSAERPKGSFSTLEIQRTEQGDSAMYLCASSFRQGTQETQYFGPGTRLLVL.

This clone has at least ten counts. The CDR3 is cut off 3 residues early in the read; its end comes from the germline J gene. This chain links TRBV4-2 with TRBJ1-2, with 12 bases aligning to TRBD1. The CDR3 consists of 16 residues. Germline CDR1 and CDR2: LGHNA and YNFKEQ. Trimming removed 1 base from V and 7 bases from J; junction bases left unmatched: 7. CDR3 bases read: TGTGCCAGCAGCCAAGGGGCGGGACAGGGGGCGATTGGC. Its translation: CASSQGAGQGAIG. From start to end, the CDR3 is CASSQGAGQGAIGYTF.

The table lists this clone with a few counts. The read ends 3 residues shy of where the CDR3 ends; the end is completed using the germline J gene. The gene calls are TRBV10-2 and TRBJ1-6, with 10 bases lining up with TRBD1. This CDR3 is 14 amino acids long. V trimming: 5 bases; J trimming: 11 bases; junction bases outside the gene matches: 6. Germline-derived CDR1 and CDR2 are WSHSY and SAAADI. CDR3 bases read: TGCGCCAGCAGTAACCCGGGACAGGGGACACCC. Protein: CASSNPGQGTP. The whole CDR3 is CASSNPGQGTPLHF.

This clone was detected many times. The sequenced fragment ends 3 residues before the CDR3 boundary, so the rest is inferred from the germline J gene. This chain uses TRBV18 with TRBJ2-1; D gene unclear. The V end lost 0 bases, the J end lost 3 bases, and 9 bases lay between the germline ends. This CDR3 contains 15 residues. CDR1 and CDR2 (germline): KGHSH, LQKENI. Incomplete CDR3 DNA: TGTGCCAGCTCACCACCCCCGGCAGGCTACAATGAG. This translates into CASSPPPAGYNE. The entire CDR3 protein reads CASSPPPAGYNEQFF.

This clone showed up many times. With the read ending 3 residues before the CDR3 end, the germline J gene is used to fill in that end. This chain connects TRBV5-1 to TRBJ2-2, with 8 bases fitting TRBD2. The CDR3 runs to 14 residues. Germline-derived CDR1 and CDR2 are SGHRS and YFSETQ. Incomplete CDR3 DNA: TGCGCCAGCAGCTTACCCGTTTCGGCGGGAGGG. Its protein product is CASSLPVSAGG. The entire CDR3 is CASSLPVSAGGLFF.

This clone was counted between two and nine times. The CDR3 is cut off 3 residues early in the read; its end comes from the germline J gene. This sequence joins TRBV19 and TRBJ1-2; 7 bases agree with TRBD1. Trimming removed 7 bases from V and 2 bases from J; junction bases left unmatched: 4. The germline CDR1 and CDR2 sequences are LNHDA and SQIVND (reference sequence). This CDR3 has 13 residues. The part of the CDR3 DNA that was read is TGTGCCAGTACTCCGACAGGGAACTATGGC. This translates into CASTPTGNYG. The whole CDR3 reads CASTPTGNYGYTF.